This TCR beta chain stems from a study of blood T cell repertoires in COVID-19. On the study more broadly: Whether acute or convalescent, the COVID-19 samples came from the United States, Italy and Spain.

The CDR3 sequence is 17 residues long. Germline-derived CDR1 and CDR2 are MDHEN and SYDVKM. V dropped 2 bases and J dropped 1; count of bases not matched to a gene: 7. Method: immunoSEQ multiplex PCR; TCRdb's copy keeps in-frame clones and lacks some. The sample has 300,000 to 350,000 clones; roughly 89% are singletons. The chain links TRBV28 to TRBJ2-1; 8 positions match TRBD2. The sequencing sample was made of peripheral blood. This sequence was found in a man between 25 and 39 years old with COVID-19, enrolled during active disease. The CDR3 nucleotides are TGTGCCAGCAGTTTAACCCTAGCGGGTATGTCCTACAATGAGCAGTTCTTC. As protein: CASSLTLAGMSYNEQFF.